The subject of this entry is one T cell receptor beta chain. The CDR3 runs to 15 residues. CDR1 is MDHEN and CDR2 is SYDVKM in the germline V gene. V trimming: 8 bases; J trimming: 0 bases; junction bases outside the gene matches: 7. This entry comes from a study of T-cell reconstitution after alpha-beta-depleted transplantation in children. Researchers prepared the TCRbeta library using unique molecular identifiers, the study reports. MiXCR, applied by TCRdb to the PCR reads, yields one record per CDR3 protein. In the table there are around 440,000 distinct CDR3 sequences, 15% to 20% of which are singletons.

This TCR was recovered from a boy under two years old who had a stem cell transplant for Wiskott-Aldrich syndrome, so the T cells may come from the graft donor. Sample: PBMCs, mostly from graft donor cells, taken 360 days after TCRalphabeta/CD19-depleted stem cell transplant. The J gene is TRBJ2-7, the V gene TRBV28; 10 bases line up with TRBD2. The DNA for the CDR3 is TGTGCCAGCCTTCCGGCTAGCGGGAGCTCCTACGAGCAGTACTTC. Translated: CASLPASGSSYEQYF.